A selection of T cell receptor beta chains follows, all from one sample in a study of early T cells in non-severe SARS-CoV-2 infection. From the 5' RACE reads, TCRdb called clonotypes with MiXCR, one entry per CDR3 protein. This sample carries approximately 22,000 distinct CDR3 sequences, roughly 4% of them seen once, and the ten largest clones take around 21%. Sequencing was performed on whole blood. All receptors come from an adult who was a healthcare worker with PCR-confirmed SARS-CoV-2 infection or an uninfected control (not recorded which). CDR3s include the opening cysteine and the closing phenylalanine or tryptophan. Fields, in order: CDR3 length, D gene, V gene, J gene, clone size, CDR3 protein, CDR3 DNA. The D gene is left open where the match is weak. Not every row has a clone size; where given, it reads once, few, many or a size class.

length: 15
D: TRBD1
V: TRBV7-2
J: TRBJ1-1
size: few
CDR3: CASSLRETGRGEAFF
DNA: TGTGCCAGCAGCTTAAGGGAGACAGGGCGCGGTGAAGCTTTCTTT

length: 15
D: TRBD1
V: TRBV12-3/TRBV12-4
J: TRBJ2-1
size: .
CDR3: CASSLVRGNYNEQFF
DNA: TGTGCCAGCAGTTTGGTCAGGGGGAACTACAATGAGCAGTTCTTC

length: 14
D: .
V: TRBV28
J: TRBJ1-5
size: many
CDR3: CASKKALIGQPQHF
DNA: TGTGCCAGCAAGAAGGCCTTAATCGGGCAGCCCCAGCATTTT

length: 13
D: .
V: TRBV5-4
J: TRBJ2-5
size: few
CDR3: CASSLTEQETQYF
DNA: TGTGCCAGCAGCTTGACAGAGCAAGAGACCCAGTACTTC

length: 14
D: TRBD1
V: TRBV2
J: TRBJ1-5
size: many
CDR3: CASSEFDRDQPQHF
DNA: TGTGCCAGCAGTGAATTCGACAGGGACCAGCCCCAGCATTTT

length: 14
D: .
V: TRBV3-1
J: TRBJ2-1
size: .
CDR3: CASSSLVRGNEQFF
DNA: TGTGCCAGCAGCAGTCTAGTACGTGGCAATGAGCAGTTCTTC

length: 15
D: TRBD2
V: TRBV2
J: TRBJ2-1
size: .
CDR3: CASSDSPGGRNEQFF
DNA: TGTGCCAGCAGTGATTCTCCGGGAGGGCGCAATGAGCAGTTCTTC

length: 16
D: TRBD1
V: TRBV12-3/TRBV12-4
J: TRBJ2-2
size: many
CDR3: CASSLAGTGTTGELFF
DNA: TGTGCCAGCAGTTTAGCGGGGACAGGGACCACCGGGGAGCTGTTTTTT

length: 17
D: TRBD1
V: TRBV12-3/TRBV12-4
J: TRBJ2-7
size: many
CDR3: CASRSIPRDRGQGEQYF
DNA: TGTGCCAGCAGGAGCATACCTCGGGACAGGGGGCAGGGGGAGCAGTACTTC

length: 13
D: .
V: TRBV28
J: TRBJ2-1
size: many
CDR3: CASGGETYNEQFF
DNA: TGTGCCAGCGGAGGTGAGACCTACAATGAGCAGTTCTTC

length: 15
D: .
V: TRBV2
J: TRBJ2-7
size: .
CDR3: CASSEAEGAPYEQYF
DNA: TGTGCCAGCAGTGAAGCGGAAGGGGCGCCTTACGAGCAGTACTTC

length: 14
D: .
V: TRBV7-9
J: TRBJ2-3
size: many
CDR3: CASSFQGGTYTQYF
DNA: TGTGCCAGCAGCTTTCAGGGCGGGACCTATACGCAGTATTTT

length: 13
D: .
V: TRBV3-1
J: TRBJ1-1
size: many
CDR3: CASSHEGRTEAFF
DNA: TGTGCCAGCAGCCATGAGGGTAGGACTGAAGCTTTCTTT

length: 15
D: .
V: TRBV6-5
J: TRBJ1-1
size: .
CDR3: CASSSEYRANTEAFF
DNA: TGTGCCAGCAGTTCCGAATACCGGGCAAACACTGAAGCTTTCTTT

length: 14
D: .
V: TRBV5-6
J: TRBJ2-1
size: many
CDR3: CASSGVNSYNEQFF
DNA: TGTGCCAGCAGTGGGGTCAACTCCTACAATGAGCAGTTCTTC

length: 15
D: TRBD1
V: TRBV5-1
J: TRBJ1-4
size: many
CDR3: CASSPSGQGHEKLFF
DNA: TGCGCCAGCAGTCCCTCGGGACAGGGACATGAAAAACTGTTTTTT

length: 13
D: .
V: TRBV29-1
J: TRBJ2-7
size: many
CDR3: CSVDGGNRGEQYF
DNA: TGCAGCGTTGACGGAGGTAACCGGGGGGAGCAGTACTTC

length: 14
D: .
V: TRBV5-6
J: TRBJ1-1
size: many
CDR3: CASSHQGSDTEAFF
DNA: TGTGCCAGCAGCCATCAGGGTTCCGATACTGAAGCTTTCTTT

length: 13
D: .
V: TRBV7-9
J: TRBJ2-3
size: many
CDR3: CASNQFETDTQYF
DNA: TGTGCCAGCAACCAATTTGAGACAGATACGCAGTATTTT

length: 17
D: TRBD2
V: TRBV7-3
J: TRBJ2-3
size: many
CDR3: CASSLRGDYPLTDTQYF
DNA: TGTGCCAGCAGCTTAAGAGGGGACTACCCGTTGACAGATACGCAGTATTTT

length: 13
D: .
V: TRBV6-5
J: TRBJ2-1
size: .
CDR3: CASSYSKVNEQFF
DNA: TGTGCCAGCAGTTACTCGAAGGTAAATGAGCAGTTCTTC

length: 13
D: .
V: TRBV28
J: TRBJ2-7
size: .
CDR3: CASSLPAPYEQYF
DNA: TGTGCCAGCAGTTTGCCGGCGCCCTACGAGCAGTACTTC

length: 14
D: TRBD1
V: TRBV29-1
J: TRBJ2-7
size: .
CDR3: CSVEFTDRGNEQYF
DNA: TGCAGCGTCGAGTTCACGGACAGGGGCAACGAGCAGTACTTC

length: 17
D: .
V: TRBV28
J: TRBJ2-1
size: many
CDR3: CASSLIGGKISYNEQFF
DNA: TGTGCCAGCAGTCTCATCGGCGGGAAGATCTCCTACAATGAGCAGTTCTTC

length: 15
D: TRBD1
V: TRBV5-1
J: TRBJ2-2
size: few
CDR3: CASISGTGHVGELFF
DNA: TGCGCCAGCATCTCCGGGACAGGGCATGTCGGGGAGCTGTTTTTT

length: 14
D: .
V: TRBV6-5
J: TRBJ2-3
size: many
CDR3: CASSYAAGTDTQYF
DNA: TGTGCCAGCAGTTACGCGGCAGGAACAGATACGCAGTATTTT

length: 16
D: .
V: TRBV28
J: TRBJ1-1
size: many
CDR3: CASSNLGGLLDTEAFF
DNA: TGTGCCAGCAGTAACCTCGGGGGCCTATTGGACACTGAAGCTTTCTTT

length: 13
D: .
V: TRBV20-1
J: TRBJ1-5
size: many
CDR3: CSATPRLGEAQHF
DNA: TGCAGTGCTACGCCTCGGTTGGGCGAGGCCCAGCATTTT

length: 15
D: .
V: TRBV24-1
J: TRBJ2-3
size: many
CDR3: CATSDTQIGTDTQYF
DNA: TGTGCCACCAGTGATACCCAGATCGGCACAGATACGCAGTATTTT

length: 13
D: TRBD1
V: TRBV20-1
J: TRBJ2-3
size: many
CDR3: CSANRGTTDTQYF
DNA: TGCAGTGCCAACAGGGGAACTACAGATACGCAGTATTTT

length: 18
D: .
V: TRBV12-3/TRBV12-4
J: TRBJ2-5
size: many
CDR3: CASSTGLEGLGPSGTQYF
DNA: TGTGCCAGCAGCACTGGGTTGGAGGGACTGGGGCCCAGCGGGACCCAGTACTTC

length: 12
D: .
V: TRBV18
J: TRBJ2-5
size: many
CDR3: CASSTSEETQYF
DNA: TGTGCCAGCTCAACCTCCGAGGAGACCCAGTACTTC

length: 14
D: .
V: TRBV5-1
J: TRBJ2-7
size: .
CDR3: CASSLGDRNYEQYF
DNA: TGCGCCAGCAGCTTAGGGGACCGCAACTACGAGCAGTACTTC

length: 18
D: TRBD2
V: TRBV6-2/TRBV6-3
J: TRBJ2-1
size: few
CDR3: CASAGIAGGPSSYNEQFF
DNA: TGTGCCAGCGCGGGTATAGCGGGAGGGCCGAGCTCCTACAATGAGCAGTTCTTC

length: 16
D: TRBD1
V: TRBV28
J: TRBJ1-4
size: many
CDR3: CASSATRQGWGEKLFF
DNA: TGTGCCAGCAGTGCTACTCGACAGGGATGGGGTGAAAAACTGTTTTTT

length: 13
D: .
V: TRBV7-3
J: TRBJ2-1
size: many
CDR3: CASSLYRDGEQFF
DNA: TGTGCCAGCAGCCTGTACCGGGATGGTGAGCAGTTCTTC

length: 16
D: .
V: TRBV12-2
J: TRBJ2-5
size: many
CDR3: CASRLARGLVGETQYF
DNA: TGTGCAAGTCGCTTAGCGCGAGGCCTTGTGGGAGAGACCCAGTACTTC

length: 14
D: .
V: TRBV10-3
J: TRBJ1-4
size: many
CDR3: CAISDLGANEKLFF
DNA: TGTGCCATCAGTGACCTAGGGGCTAATGAAAAACTGTTTTTT

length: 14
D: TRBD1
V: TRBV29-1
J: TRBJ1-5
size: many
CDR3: CSVSKGAGNQPQHF
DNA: TGCAGCGTCTCTAAGGGGGCAGGGAATCAGCCCCAGCATTTT

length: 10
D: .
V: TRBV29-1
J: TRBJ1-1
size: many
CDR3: CSVEGTEAFF
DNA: TGCAGCGTTGAGGGCACTGAAGCTTTCTTT

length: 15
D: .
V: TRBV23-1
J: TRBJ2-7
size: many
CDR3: CASSQNRAVQYEQYF
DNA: TGCGCCAGCAGTCAAAACAGGGCGGTCCAGTACGAGCAGTACTTC